Reported below is one TCR beta chain. Its antigen is not identified. This sample stems from a study of cytomegalovirus exposure and HLA in healthy donors. Overall study: A preliminary data release comprised tens of millions of unique TCRs obtained from HLA-typed donors. Findings of the study overall: Both high specificity and high sensitivity reportedly marked the classifier's diagnosis of cytomegalovirus status. In a later analysis, across HLA loci, associated TCR counts were highest for DRB1, lowest for HLA-C. There were 150 to 200 TCR beta chains listed as cytomegalovirus-associated.

Per germline, CDR1 MGHDK and CDR2 SYGVNS. The CDR3 has 18 residues. V shed 3 bases and J 5 bases; nucleotides not matched to a gene: 15. PCR employed 60 Vbeta and 13 Jbeta primers. Here immunoSEQ multiplex PCR was the method, and the copy in TCRdb shows in-frame clones only, minus some. The table lists approximately 150,000 clones, 60% to 80% of them singletons. Input material: PBMCs. This TCR was sampled from a young man in good health and CMV-seropositive. The chain uses TRBV25-1 and TRBJ2-5; 10 bases fit TRBD2. CDR3 nucleotide sequence: TGTGCCAGCAGTGAGTCAGTGAGAACTAGCGGGAAGATGGAGACCCAGTACTTC. The encoded protein is CASSESVRTSGKMETQYF.